The table lists the clone carrying this T cell receptor (beta chain) with a few counts. The antigen is not known. CDR3 length: 15 amino acids. Germline V lookup: CDR1 SGHRS, CDR2 YFSETQ. Trimming at V came to 4 bases and at J to 5 bases, leaving 9 bases not matched to a gene. The sample comes from a study of cytomegalovirus exposure and HLA in healthy donors. Study-wide results and limits: From TCR beta sequences, most subjects' HLA-A and HLA-B alleles were reportedly predicted accurately.

PCR used 60 Vbeta primers and 13 Jbeta primers. Assay used: immunoSEQ multiplex PCR; TCRdb lists only in-frame clones, some missing. The sample has about 110,000 clones; around 85% are singletons. Material: PBMCs. This TCR derives from a middle-aged man in good health and CMV-seronegative. The gene calls are TRBV5-1 and TRBJ2-7; 10 bases line up with TRBD1. This CDR3 is CASSPAGQGFNEQYF. The DNA of the CDR3 is TGCGCCAGCAGCCCGGCGGGACAGGGGTTTAACGAGCAGTACTTC.